This T cell receptor beta chain is drawn from a study of blood T cell repertoires in COVID-19. For the study at large: Sample material is recorded as cDNA or gDNA derived from T cells, B-cell-depleted T cells, or PBMCs.

TCRdb's copy holds only in-frame clones and misses some; the assay was immunoSEQ multiplex PCR. In the table there are 250,000 to 350,000 clones, about nine tenths of which are singletons. The CDR3 contains 15 residues. Germline CDR1 and CDR2: SNHLY and FYNNEI. Losses at the gene ends were 7 bases for V and 0 bases for J; bases not matched to a gene: 5. The clonotype comes from a woman between 25 and 40 years old who had recovered from COVID-19. The sequenced sample consisted of peripheral blood. V and J are TRBV2 and TRBJ2-1, with TRBD1 matching over 8 bases. The CDR3 bases are TGTGCCAGCACCAGCGGACAGGGCTCCTACAATGAGCAGTTCTTC. This codes for CASTSGQGSYNEQFF.